Below, one T cell receptor (beta chain) is given with its context. Its antigen is not identified. Assay used: immunoSEQ multiplex PCR; TCRdb lists only in-frame clones, some missing. The sample comprises 130,000 to 150,000 clones, roughly nine tenths of which are singletons, and 3.3% rests with the top ten. This specimen comes from a study of cytomegalovirus exposure and HLA in healthy donors. Overall study context: The 120 or so validation repertoires were produced on the same platform as the 550 to 750 repertoires of the first cohort. This was reported in a later analysis.

This CDR3 contains 15 residues. Trimming took off 5 bases at V and 1 base at J, with 13 bases between the two ends. Germline lookup yields CDR1 PRHDT and CDR2 FYEKMQ (reference sequence). Points from the study as a whole: Rarity held for most TCR sequences, but there were some public TCRs that occurred in many donors. Through in vitro validation, three CMV-associated chains were shown to be specific for CMV antigens. In a later analysis, first-cohort TCR clusters were found to tend to co-occur in the approximately 110 validation repertoires.

The sequence came from a woman aged 18-35 years in good health and CMV-seropositive. Input material: PBMCs. The chain recombines TRBV13 with TRBJ2-3; D possibly corresponds to TRBD2 (5 bases). For the CDR3, the DNA is TGTGCCAGCAGCGGCCGGGATTGGGGCACAGATACGCAGTATTTT. Translated, it gives CASSGRDWGTDTQYF.